A single sample gave rise to the 31 T cell receptor beta chains below, sequenced in a study of blood T cell repertoires in COVID-19. TCRdb's copy holds only in-frame clones and misses some; the assay was immunoSEQ multiplex PCR. The repertoire holds about 69,000 clones, with 85% to 95% as singletons. Sequencing was carried out using peripheral blood. These receptors were obtained from a woman aged 55-70 years with active COVID-19.

V gene TRBV23-1 combines with J gene TRBJ1-2; D gene ambiguous. TRBV23-1 is recorded as an ORF, its role being uncertain. V lost 9 bases to trimming and J lost 4 bases, with 24 bases between them. The CDR3 is 16 amino acids. The CDR3 is CARKPCNGPRFYGYTF. The CDR3 DNA follows: TGCGCCAGGAAGCCGTGCAATGGGCCCCGATTCTATGGCTACACCTTC.

The chain recombines TRBV4-2 with TRBJ1-5; possibly TRBD1 for D (5 bases). This CDR3 spans 15 amino acids. Trimming took off 0 bases at V and 3 bases at J, with 9 bases between the two ends. Per the germline V gene, CDR1 is LGHNA and CDR2 is YNFKEQ. CDR3 region: CASSQEQGSNQPQHF. CDR3 nucleotide sequence: TGTGCCAGCAGCCAAGAGCAGGGATCCAATCAGCCCCAGCATTTT.

This chain joins TRBV5-1 and TRBJ2-6; 9 positions match TRBD1. V lost 3 bases, J lost 4 bases, and 8 bases stayed unmatched. Germline-derived CDR1 and CDR2 are SGHRS and YFSETQ. CDR3 length: 17 residues. Here the CDR3 reads CASSSGTGSAGANVLTF. DNA for the CDR3: TGCGCCAGCAGCTCCGGGACAGGGAGCGCGGGGGCCAACGTCCTGACTTTC.

The V call is TRBV11-2, the J call TRBJ2-5, with 12 bases matching TRBD2. Per the germline V gene, CDR1 is SGHAT and CDR2 is FQNNGV. V was clipped by 1 base and J by 3 bases; unmatched bases: 6. The CDR3 contains 17 residues. CDR3 amino acids: CASSLAGWTSGKETQYF. The CDR3 DNA reads as TGTGCCAGCAGCTTAGCCGGGTGGACTAGCGGGAAAGAGACCCAGTACTTC.

The CDR3 sequence: CASSRLAYNEQFF. Written as DNA, the CDR3 is TGTGCCAGTAGCAGACTAGCATACAATGAGCAGTTCTTC. This rearrangement joins TRBV19 to TRBJ2-1; 7 positions match TRBD2. CDR1 and CDR2 from the germline V gene are LNHDA and SQIVND (reference sequence). The CDR3 is 13 residues long. Losses at the gene ends were 6 bases for V and 4 bases for J; bases not matched to a gene: 3.

The chain links TRBV9 to TRBJ2-7, with TRBD2 matching 12 bases. The CDR3 totals 15 residues. Germline V gene data show CDR1 as SGDLS and CDR2 as YYNGEE. The trim removed 2 bases at V and 7 bases at J, leaving 7 bases unmatched. The CDR3: CASSVLAGGPGEQYF. DNA of the CDR3: TGTGCCAGCAGCGTCCTAGCGGGAGGGCCGGGAGAGCAGTACTTC. The full variable domain, with the rest looked up from reference TRBV9 and TRBJ2-7, is DSGVTQTPKHLITATGQRVTLRCSPRSGDLSVYWYQQSLDQGLQFLIQYYNGEERAKGNILERFSAQQFPDLHSELNLSSLELGDSALYFCASSVLAGGPGEQYFGPGTRLTVT.

Remarks on this clone: The sample contains more than one DNA sequence encoding this CDR3. This chain uses TRBV18 with TRBJ1-4, with 9 bases aligning to TRBD1. The V segment lost 3 bases and the J segment 5 bases; nucleotides outside the gene matches: 1. There are 14 residues in the CDR3. Germline lookup yields CDR1 KGHSH and CDR2 LQKENI. The chain's CDR3 is CASSPTGGNEKLFF. Here the CDR3 DNA reads TGTGCCAGCTCACCGACAGGGGGGAATGAAAAACTGTTTTTT.

The V call is TRBV20-1, the J call TRBJ1-2, with D perhaps matching TRBD1 (6 bases). The length of the CDR3 is 11 residues. V lost 6 bases, J lost 8 bases, and 13 bases lay in between. Germline assignment: CDR1 DFQATT and CDR2 SNEGSKA (reference sequence). Here the CDR3 reads CSATGQGGYTF. Written as DNA, the CDR3 is TGCAGTGCCACAGGGCAGGGGGGCTACACCTTC.

The chain couples TRBV28 to TRBJ1-3, with TRBD1 as a possible D gene (5 bases). The CDR3 extends over 15 amino acids. Germline lookup yields CDR1 MDHEN and CDR2 SYDVKM. Trimming left V 6 bases short and J 5 bases short, with 17 bases between. The CDR3 sequence: CASRVQAPTRNTIYF. CDR3 nucleotides: TGTGCCAGCAGAGTACAGGCTCCCACTCGAAACACCATATATTTT.

The chain links TRBV30 to TRBJ1-1; maybe TRBD1 (5 bases). Per the germline V gene, CDR1 is GTSNPN and CDR2 is SVGIG (reference sequence). The V gene lost 2 bases and the J gene lost 3 bases, with 13 bases spanning the gap. The CDR3 length is 14 residues. In DNA, the CDR3 is TGTGCCTGGAGTAAAAAGGCAGGGTACACTGAAGCTTTCTTT. As protein: CAWSKKAGYTEAFF.

This sequence joins TRBV19 and TRBJ1-6; possibly TRBD1 for D (5 bases). There are 14 residues in the CDR3. Trimming took off 6 bases at V and 7 bases at J, with 13 bases between the two ends. Germline lookup yields CDR1 LNHDA and CDR2 SQIVND (reference sequence). Written as DNA, the CDR3 is TGTGCCAGTAGCTCGACAGCATACAATTCACCCCTCCACTTT. Its protein product is CASSSTAYNSPLHF.

The rearrangement links TRBV5-1 to TRBJ2-5; D possibly corresponds to TRBD2 (5 bases). Germline CDR1 reads SGHRS; CDR2 reads YFSETQ. The CDR3 is 15 amino acids. V lost 4 bases to trimming and J lost 6 bases, with 19 bases between them. The CDR3 bases are TGCGCCAGCAGCCTCGAACCGGAGGCCGGGAAGACCCAGTACTTC. It codes for CASSLEPEAGKTQYF.

The chain combines TRBV7-8 with TRBJ2-3; the match to TRBD2 covers 11 bases. CDR1 is SGHVS, CDR2 FQNEAQ, per germline. J was trimmed by 3 bases and V by 0 bases; bases with no gene match: 5. This CDR3 region has 17 residues. The CDR3 is CASSLALTSGVTDTQYF. CDR3 coding DNA: TGTGCCAGCAGCTTAGCGCTGACTAGCGGGGTTACAGATACGCAGTATTTT.

The CDR3 nucleotides read TGTGCCAGTAGACCCCCCGGGACAAGAATGCCCCAGCATTTT. Encoded protein: CASRPPGTRMPQHF. The V and J genes are TRBV19 and TRBJ1-5; D is perhaps TRBD1 (6 bases). Germline V gives CDR1 LNHDA, CDR2 SQIVND (reference sequence). V was clipped by 6 bases and J by 9 bases, with 18 bases between them. The CDR3 runs to 14 residues.

J is TRBJ2-1 and V is TRBV11-3; the match to TRBD2 covers 8 bases. J lost 6 bases, V lost 5 bases, and 9 bases had no gene match. Germline V CDR1 and CDR2: SGHNT, YENEEA. The CDR3 has 15 amino acids. DNA of the CDR3: TGTGCCAGCAGCCTAGGGGGGACTAGTTTCAATGAGCAGTTCTTC. Translating gives CASSLGGTSFNEQFF.

The CDR3 sequence is CASSSGGFYTF. The CDR3 DNA is TGTGCCAGCAGTTCTGGGGGCTTCTACACCTTC. The rearrangement joins TRBV28 to TRBJ1-2; maybe TRBD1 (6 bases). The CDR3 runs 11 residues. Germline CDR1 and CDR2: MDHEN and SYDVKM. Trimming cost V 4 bases and J 10 bases, with 10 bases left between them.

V usage is TRBV2 and J usage is TRBJ2-5, with 10 bases lining up with TRBD2. V gave up 5 bases and J gave up 3 bases; unmatched junction bases: 30. The germline CDR1 and CDR2 sequences are SNHLY and FYNNEI. The CDR3 sequence is 23 residues long. The CDR3 DNA reads as TGTGCCAGCAGTCCCAGCCCCGTACGCAGGCAGCGGGAGGGCCGGGGCCGTGAAGAGACCCAGTACTTC. Amino acid sequence: CASSPSPVRRQREGRGREETQYF.

This clone was detected only once. The J gene is TRBJ2-7, the V gene TRBV5-4; D is possibly TRBD2 (6 bases). V gave up 4 bases and J gave up 0 bases, with 14 bases separating them. CDR1 and CDR2 (germline): SGHNT, YYREEE (reference sequence). The CDR3 extends over 15 amino acids. CDR3 region: CASSVLADDSYEQYF. Written as DNA, the CDR3 is TGTGCCAGCAGCGTATTAGCGGATGACTCCTACGAGCAGTACTTC.

This clone was found once. V gene TRBV3-1 (or the pseudogene TRBV3-2) combines with J gene TRBJ2-5; no firm D call. Germline V gives CDR1 LGHDT, CDR2 YNNKEL (reference sequence). The CDR3 consists of 15 residues. Trimming shortened V by 4 bases and J by 5 bases, and 17 bases separated the two germline ends. The CDR3 loop is CASSRISPDRETQYF. In DNA form, the CDR3 reads TGTGCCAGCAGCCGAATTAGCCCCGATAGGGAGACCCAGTACTTC.

J is TRBJ2-7 and V is TRBV4-2; 12 positions agree with TRBD2. The trim removed 5 bases at V and 3 bases at J, leaving 14 bases unmatched. CDR1 is LGHNA, CDR2 YNFKEQ, per germline. This CDR3 is built from 18 residues. The CDR3 here is CASSSSRLAGAGGYEQYF. In DNA, the CDR3 is TGTGCCAGCAGCTCCTCCCGACTAGCGGGGGCGGGGGGCTACGAGCAGTACTTC.

The V and J genes are TRBV9 and TRBJ2-3, with D hard to call. The CDR3 is made up of 15 amino acids. Germline V gives CDR1 SGDLS, CDR2 YYNGEE. V was pared by 0 bases and J by 3 bases, with 11 bases between. Here the CDR3 reads CASSVAPAVTDTQYF. CDR3 DNA: TGTGCCAGCAGCGTAGCGCCCGCGGTGACAGATACGCAGTATTTT.

The chain carries TRBV19 and TRBJ2-1, with no clear D. The CDR3 runs 13 residues. The V gene lost 3 bases and the J gene lost 4 bases, with 7 bases spanning the gap. CDR1 is LNHDA and CDR2 is SQIVND in the germline V gene (reference sequence). CDR3 bases: TGTGCCAGTAGTATTGGCGGATACAATGAGCAGTTCTTC. The encoded protein is CASSIGGYNEQFF.

The chain carries TRBV6-1 and TRBJ2-7, with 10 nucleotides matching TRBD2. The germline gives CDR1 MNHNS, CDR2 SASEGT. The junction had 8 bases not matched to a gene; V was cut back by 2 bases and J by 7 bases. CDR3 length: 15 amino acids. The CDR3: CASSENLAGVVEQYF. For the CDR3, the DNA is TGTGCCAGCAGTGAAAACCTAGCGGGAGTGGTAGAGCAGTACTTC.

In DNA form, the CDR3 reads TGTGCCAGCAGTGCACAAACAGGGGGGCATCAGCCCCAGCATTTT. Its translation is CASSAQTGGHQPQHF. The chain recombines TRBV25-1 with TRBJ1-5; 8 positions match TRBD1. This CDR3 comprises 15 residues. Germline V gene sequence: CDR1 MGHDK, CDR2 SYGVNS. V lost 4 bases, J lost 5 bases, and 7 bases stayed unmatched.

This chain uses TRBV28 with TRBJ1-3, with 7 bases that match TRBD1. With V trimmed by 2 bases and J by 2 bases, 12 bases remained unmatched. Germline V gene sequence: CDR1 MDHEN, CDR2 SYDVKM. CDR3 length equals 18 residues. The DNA of the CDR3 is TGTGCCAGCAGTTTAGGTGGAGGGGGCTTTCTGACTGGAAACACCATATATTTT. Translation gives CASSLGGGGFLTGNTIYF.

The chain couples TRBV5-1 to TRBJ1-5; D might be TRBD1 (5 bases). In germline, CDR1 is SGHRS, CDR2 YFSETQ. The CDR3 loop spans 18 amino acids. Trimming stripped 4 bases from V and 2 bases from J, with 22 bases between. CDR3 region: CASSLPRPGRAGNQPQHF. The CDR3 coding sequence is TGCGCCAGCAGCCTCCCGCGCCCGGGCAGGGCGGGCAATCAGCCCCAGCATTTT. Complete variable domain (other parts from reference TRBV5-1 and TRBJ1-5): KAGVTQTPRYLIKTRGQQVTLSCSPISGHRSVSWYQQTPGQGLQFLFEYFSETQRNKGNFPGRFSGRQFSNSRSEMNVSTLELGDSALYLCASSLPRPGRAGNQPQHFGDGTRLSIL.

CDR3 amino acids: CASSPTSGRRNEQFF. CDR3 nucleotides: TGTGCCAGCAGTCCGACTAGCGGGAGGAGGAATGAGCAGTTCTTC. J is TRBJ2-1 and V is TRBV6-6; 13 bases are shared with TRBD2. V lost 5 bases and J lost 7; bases outside the gene matches: 5. The CDR3 runs 15 residues. In germline, CDR1 is MNHNY, CDR2 SVGAGI (reference sequence).

The V gene is TRBV10-1, the J gene TRBJ1-3; D gene ambiguous. Germline V gene data show CDR1 as WNHNN and CDR2 as SYGVQD (reference sequence). The CDR3 contains 14 residues. The V end was cut by 6 bases, the J end by 0 bases, with 9 bases between. CDR3 in DNA: TGCGCCAGCAGCGTCGGAGGCTCTGGAAACACCATATATTTT. It yields the protein CASSVGGSGNTIYF.

This rearrangement joins TRBV18 to TRBJ2-2; D is perhaps TRBD2 (5 bases). Trimming removed 6 bases at V and 4 bases at J, with 9 bases between. The CDR3 has 13 amino acids. Germline CDR1 is KGHSH and CDR2 is LQKENI. CDR3: CASSQTSTGELFF. The CDR3 nucleotides are TGTGCCAGCTCCCAAACTAGCACCGGGGAGCTGTTTTTT.

The genes are TRBV28 and TRBJ2-7, with 10 positions matching TRBD1. Germline lookup yields CDR1 MDHEN and CDR2 SYDVKM. The trim removed 7 bases at V and 9 bases at J, leaving 15 bases unmatched. The CDR3 has 15 residues. CDR3 sequence reads: CASNTPGQGPPLQYF. In DNA, the CDR3 is TGTGCCAGCAACACACCGGGACAGGGGCCGCCCCTGCAGTACTTC.

V is TRBV7-9 and J is TRBJ1-3; D is unresolved. V lost 3 bases and J lost 0, with 12 bases in between. The germline gives CDR1 SEHNR, CDR2 FQNEAQ (reference sequence). This CDR3 is 16 amino acids long. The DNA of the CDR3 is TGTGCCAGCAGCTTTGAGGCGGGCCTCTCTGGAAACACCATATATTTT. It codes for CASSFEAGLSGNTIYF.